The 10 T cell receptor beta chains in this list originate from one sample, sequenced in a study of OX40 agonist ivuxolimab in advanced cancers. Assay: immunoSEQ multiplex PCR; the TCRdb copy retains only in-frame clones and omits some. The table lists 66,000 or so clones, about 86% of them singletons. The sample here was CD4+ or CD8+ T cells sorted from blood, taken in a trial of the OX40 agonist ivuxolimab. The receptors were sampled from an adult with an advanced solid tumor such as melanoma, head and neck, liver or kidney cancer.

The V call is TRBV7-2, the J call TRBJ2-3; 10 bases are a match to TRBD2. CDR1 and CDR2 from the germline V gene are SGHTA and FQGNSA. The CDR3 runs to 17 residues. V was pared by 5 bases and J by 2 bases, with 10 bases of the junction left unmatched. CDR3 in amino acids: CASSPYSGGLLTDTQYF. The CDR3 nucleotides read TGTGCCAGCAGCCCGTATAGCGGGGGGCTCCTCACAGATACGCAGTATTTT.

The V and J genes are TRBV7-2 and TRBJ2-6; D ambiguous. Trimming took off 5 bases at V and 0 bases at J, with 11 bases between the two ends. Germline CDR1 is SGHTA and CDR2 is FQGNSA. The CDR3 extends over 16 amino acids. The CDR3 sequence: CASSPSGVSGANVLTF. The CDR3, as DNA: TGTGCCAGCAGCCCCTCTGGAGTCTCTGGGGCCAACGTCCTGACTTTC.

CDR3 sequence (DNA): TGTGCCAGCAGGCCGGGACAGGGGTCCTACGAGCAGTACTTC. Its translation is CASRPGQGSYEQYF. The rearrangement uses TRBV27 and TRBJ2-7, with 10 bases identical to TRBD1. Germline V CDR1 and CDR2: MNHEY, SMNVEV (reference sequence). Losses at the gene ends were 6 bases for V and 1 base for J; bases not matched to a gene: 3. The CDR3 length is 14 residues.

The CDR3 is CASSQDPRNTEAFF. The CDR3 DNA follows: TGCGCCAGCAGCCAAGACCCCAGGAACACTGAAGCTTTCTTT. The chain recombines TRBV4-1 with TRBJ1-1, with no clear D. The V end lost 0 bases, the J end lost 1 base, and 6 bases lay between the germline ends. Germline V CDR1 and CDR2: MGHRA, YSYEKL. This CDR3 has 14 residues.

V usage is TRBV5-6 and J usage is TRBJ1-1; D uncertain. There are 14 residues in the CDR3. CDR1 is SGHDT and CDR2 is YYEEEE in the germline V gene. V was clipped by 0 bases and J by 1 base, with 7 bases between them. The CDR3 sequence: CASSLGGGNTEAFF. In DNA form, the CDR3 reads TGTGCCAGCAGCTTGGGGGGTGGGAACACTGAAGCTTTCTTT.

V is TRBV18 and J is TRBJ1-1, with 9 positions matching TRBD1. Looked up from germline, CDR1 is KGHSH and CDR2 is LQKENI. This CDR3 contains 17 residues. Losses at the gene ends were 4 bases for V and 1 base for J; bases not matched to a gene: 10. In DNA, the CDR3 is TGTGCCAGCTCACTAAGGGGACAGGGAATCTCGAACACTGAAGCTTTCTTT. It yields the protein CASSLRGQGISNTEAFF. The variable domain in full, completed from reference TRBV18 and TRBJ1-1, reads NAGVMQNPRHLVRRRGQEARLRCSPMKGHSHVYWYRQLPEEGLKFMVYLQKENIIDESGMPKERFSAEFPKEGPSILRIQQVVRGDSAAYFCASSLRGQGISNTEAFFGQGTRLTVV.

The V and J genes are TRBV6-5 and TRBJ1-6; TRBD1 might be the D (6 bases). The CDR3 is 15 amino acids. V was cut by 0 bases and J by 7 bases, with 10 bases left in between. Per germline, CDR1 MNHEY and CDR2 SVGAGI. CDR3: CASSYSEGENSPLHF. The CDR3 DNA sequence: TGTGCCAGCAGTTACTCTGAGGGGGAGAATTCACCCCTCCACTTT.

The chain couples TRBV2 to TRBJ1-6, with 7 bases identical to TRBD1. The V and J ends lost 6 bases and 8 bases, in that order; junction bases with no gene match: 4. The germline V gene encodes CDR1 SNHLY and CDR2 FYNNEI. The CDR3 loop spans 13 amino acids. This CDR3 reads CASRTGQDSPLHF. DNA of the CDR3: TGTGCCAGCAGGACAGGGCAAGATTCACCCCTCCACTTT.

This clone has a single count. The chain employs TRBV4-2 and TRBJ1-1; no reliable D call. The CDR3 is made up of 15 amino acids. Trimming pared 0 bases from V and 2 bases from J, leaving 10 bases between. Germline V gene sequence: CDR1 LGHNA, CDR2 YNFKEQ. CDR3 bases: TGTGCCAGCAGCCAAGACCTCGACTACAACACTGAAGCTTTCTTT. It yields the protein CASSQDLDYNTEAFF.

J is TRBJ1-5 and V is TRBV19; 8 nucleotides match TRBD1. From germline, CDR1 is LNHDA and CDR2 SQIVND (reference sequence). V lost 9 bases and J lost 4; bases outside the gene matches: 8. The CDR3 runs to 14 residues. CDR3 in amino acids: CASRQGFLNQPQHF. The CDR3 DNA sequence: TGTGCCAGCCGACAGGGGTTTTTGAATCAGCCCCAGCATTTT.